This T cell receptor (beta chain) derives from a study of T-cell memory formation after mild COVID-19. Study-wide results and limits: From day 15 to 85, contracting clones were balanced between CD4 and CD8, whereas later expanders leaned toward CD4+.

The ends were cut back, 4 bases at V and 0 bases at J, with 14 bases in the middle. The CDR3 runs to 17 residues. Germline V gives CDR1 SGHRS, CDR2 YFSETQ. This clonotype has more than one count but fewer than ten. Its antigen is as yet unknown. In TCRdb, the 5' RACE reads were re-called with MiXCR into one record per CDR3 protein. This sample has fewer than 450,000 distinct CDR3 sequences, with around a fifth found just once. The receptor was derived from an adult woman who had mild COVID-19 (a few samples of this study predate the infection). Cell type and time point are not known. V and J are TRBV5-1 and TRBJ2-6; D remains unclear. Sample: PBMCs or a T cell subset sorted from them (not recorded which). This chain's CDR3 is CASSDGSFSSGANVLTF. CDR3 in DNA: TGCGCCAGCAGCGACGGCAGTTTCAGCTCTGGGGCCAACGTCCTGACTTTC. Looking up the rest from reference TRBV5-1 and TRBJ2-6 gives the full variable domain: KAGVTQTPRYLIKTRGQQVTLSCSPISGHRSVSWYQQTPGQGLQFLFEYFSETQRNKGNFPGRFSGRQFSNSRSEMNVSTLELGDSALYLCASSDGSFSSGANVLTFGAGSRLTVL.